This T cell receptor beta chain was captured in a study of memory CD4+ T cells and cytomegalovirus serostatus. Overall study context: Healthy Belgian adult donors included roughly ten CMV-positive and 24 CMV-negative people. Regarding the study as a whole: Suggested: most of the CMV-linked TCR signature lies in CD4+ memory cells.

Profiled with immunoSEQ multiplex PCR; TCRdb holds only in-frame clones, not every one. The data hold 45,000 to 55,000 clones, with about 78% observed a single time. The CDR3 spans 14 residues. Germline-derived CDR1 and CDR2 are SGHRS and YFSETQ. The V gene lost 0 bases and the J gene lost 2 bases, with 7 bases spanning the gap. Of note for this clone: The antigen remains unidentified.

Single viable CD3+CD4+CD8-CD45RO+ cells were sorted as the memory CD4+ T cells. This TCR derives from an adult in good health and CMV-seronegative. The chain combines TRBV5-1 with TRBJ2-3; TRBD2 is a possible D gene (5 bases). The specimen was memory CD4+ T cells from blood. CDR3 sequence reads: CASSLGAVTDTQYF. For the CDR3, the DNA is TGCGCCAGCAGCTTGGGAGCGGTCACAGATACGCAGTATTTT.